Shown below are 16 T cell receptor beta chains from a single sample sequenced in a study of T cell responses to AZD1222 COVID-19 vaccine. Some clones are missing from TCRdb's copy, which holds only in-frame ones; the method was immunoSEQ multiplex PCR. The sample lists 110,000 to 150,000 clones; about nine tenths were seen once. This specimen consisted of peripheral blood, obtained 28 days after the second AZD1222 dose. All receptors derive from an adult who received the AZD1222 COVID-19 vaccine.

The CDR3 spells CASSFVENQPQHF. The DNA for the CDR3 is TGTGCCAGCAGCTTTGTTGAGAATCAGCCCCAGCATTTT. This chain joins TRBV7-2 and TRBJ1-5; D is ambiguous. The CDR3 spans 13 residues. Trimming took off 3 bases at V and 4 bases at J, with 7 bases between the two ends. Germline CDR1 is SGHTA and CDR2 is FQGNSA. The full variable domain, rest sourced from reference TRBV7-2 and TRBJ1-5, is GAGVSQSPSNKVTEKGKDVELRCDPISGHTALYWYRQSLGQGLEFLIYFQGNSAPDKSGLPSDRFSAERTGGSVSTLTIQRTQQEDSAVYLCASSFVENQPQHFGDGTRLSIL.

The chain uses TRBV18 and TRBJ2-3; D is perhaps TRBD1 (6 bases). V was shortened by 4 bases and J by 0 bases, with 11 bases between the two germline ends. The germline gives CDR1 KGHSH, CDR2 LQKENI. CDR3 length: 15 residues. In DNA form, the CDR3 reads TGTGCCAGCTCACGATCCGGACAGAGCACAGATACGCAGTATTTT. This encodes CASSRSGQSTDTQYF.

The V gene is TRBV14, the J gene TRBJ1-1; no firm D call. V lost 6 bases to trimming and J lost 0 bases, with 17 bases between them. Germline V gene data show CDR1 as SGHDN and CDR2 as FVKESK. The CDR3 has 16 residues. The CDR3, as DNA: TGTGCCAGCAGGCTCCCTGGAGGCAGCTTGAACACTGAAGCTTTCTTT. Protein: CASRLPGGSLNTEAFF.

The CDR3 here is CATSDLGDNQPQHF. Written as DNA, the CDR3 is TGTGCCACCAGTGATTTAGGGGACAATCAGCCCCAGCATTTT. This sequence joins TRBV24-1 and TRBJ1-5; D may be TRBD1 (5 bases). V was shortened by 1 base and J by 3 bases, with 6 bases between the two germline ends. The germline V gene has CDR1 KGHDR and CDR2 SFDVKD. CDR3 size: 14 residues.

Only one count was recorded for this clone. The V and J genes are TRBV28 and TRBJ2-6, with D possibly called TRBD1 or TRBD2 (5 bases each). The CDR3 is 14 residues long. With 7 bases removed from V and 4 bases from J, the gap between germline ends came to 11 bases. Germline CDR1 reads MDHEN; CDR2 reads SYDVKM. In DNA form, the CDR3 reads TGTGCCAGCAACCCCGGGGCCGGGGCCAACGTCCTGACTTTC. This codes for CASNPGAGANVLTF.

The CDR3 DNA reads as TGTGCCAGCAGCTTAGGAGTGACAGAGCACTACGAGCAGTACTTC. Translated: CASSLGVTEHYEQYF. J is TRBJ2-7 and V is TRBV7-6; maybe TRBD1 (5 bases). Germline CDR1 reads SGHVS; CDR2 reads FNYEAQ. V shed 1 base and J shed 3 bases, with 13 bases lying between them. The CDR3 sequence is 15 residues long.

The rearrangement uses TRBV19 and TRBJ2-2; D is uncertain. The CDR3 sequence is 14 residues long. V lost 3 bases, J lost 1 base, and 6 bases lay in between. In germline, CDR1 is LNHDA, CDR2 SQIVND (reference sequence). The CDR3 sequence is CASSIPQNTGELFF. CDR3 DNA sequence: TGTGCCAGTAGTATCCCCCAGAACACCGGGGAGCTGTTTTTT. Full variable domain (rest looked up from reference TRBV19 and TRBJ2-2): DGGITQSPKYLFRKEGQNVTLSCEQNLNHDAMYWYRQDPGQGLRLIYYSQIVNDFQKGDIAEGYSVSREKKESFPLTVTSAQKNPTAFYLCASSIPQNTGELFFGEGSRLTVL.

The rearrangement joins TRBV24-1 to TRBJ2-2, with 8 positions matching TRBD2. There are 15 residues in the CDR3. CDR1 is KGHDR, CDR2 SFDVKD, per germline. J was trimmed by 0 bases and V by 7 bases; bases with no gene match: 3. The CDR3 DNA is TGTGCCACCAGGGATAGCGGGGCGAACACCGGGGAGCTGTTTTTT. Encoded protein: CATRDSGANTGELFF.

As regards this clone: A junction boundary mismatches the germline segment, possibly from a read error. The genes are TRBV6-5 and TRBJ2-5; TRBD1 or TRBD2 may be the D gene (6 bases each). Per germline, CDR1 MNHEY and CDR2 SVGAGI. This CDR3 spans 15 amino acids. The DNA of the CDR3 is TGTGCCAGCAGTACAAGGAGGGGGACGTTGACCGCCCTGGACTTC. Its protein is CASSTRRGTLTALDF.

This clone has only a few counts. The rearrangement joins TRBV19 to TRBJ1-5, with 7 bases that match TRBD1. Trimming took 2 bases from V and 6 from J; bases not matched to a gene: 1. This CDR3 region has 13 residues. Germline V gene sequence: CDR1 LNHDA, CDR2 SQIVND (reference sequence). Here the CDR3 reads CASSIQGGQPQHF. CDR3 nucleotides: TGTGCCAGTAGTATACAGGGGGGTCAGCCCCAGCATTTT.

The CDR3 DNA is TGTGCCAGCAGCACAGGGACCACTAACTATGGCTACACCTTC. This codes for CASSTGTTNYGYTF. This chain uses TRBV7-3 with TRBJ1-2; possible D gene TRBD1, 6 bases. Trimming took 5 bases from V and 0 from J, leaving 10 bases between them. Germline-derived CDR1 and CDR2 are SGHTA and FQGTGA. The CDR3 is 14 amino acids.

The chain links TRBV29-1 to TRBJ2-1; D not resolved. Germline CDR1 and CDR2: SQVTM and ANQGSEA. This CDR3 region has 14 residues. Trimming pared 1 base from V and 6 bases from J, leaving 13 bases between. The CDR3 coding sequence is TGCAGCGTTGAAGGGCTAGTCGGCGTCAATGAGCAGTTCTTC. Amino acid sequence: CSVEGLVGVNEQFF.

This clone was counted once. V gene TRBV6-2 or TRBV6-3 combines with J gene TRBJ1-1; D is perhaps TRBD1 (6 bases). The CDR3 has 15 residues. CDR1 is MNHEY and CDR2 is SVGEGT in the germline V gene. Trimming stripped 0 bases from V and 1 base from J, with 9 bases between. In DNA form, the CDR3 reads TGTGCCAGCAGTTACTCGAACAGGGCGAACACTGAAGCTTTCTTT. It yields the protein CASSYSNRANTEAFF.

The gene calls are TRBV7-2 and TRBJ2-3; 7 nucleotides agree with TRBD1. There are 14 residues in the CDR3. CDR1 is SGHTA, CDR2 FQGNSA, per germline. Losses at the gene ends were 3 bases for V and 5 bases for J; bases not matched to a gene: 5. CDR3 nucleotides: TGTGCCAGCAGCTTCACAGGGGCGAGAGATACGCAGTATTTT. As protein: CASSFTGARDTQYF.

This chain joins TRBV7-9 and TRBJ1-1; 9 bases line up with TRBD1. V gave up 1 base and J gave up 3 bases; unmatched junction bases: 6. The CDR3 is 16 amino acids. CDR1 is SEHNR and CDR2 is FQNEAQ in the germline V gene (reference sequence). The CDR3 loop reads CASSLGGTGRYTEAFF. CDR3 nucleotide sequence: TGTGCCAGCAGCTTAGGCGGGACAGGGCGGTACACTGAAGCTTTCTTT.

A word on this clone: This specimen includes other DNA sequences encoding the same CDR3. The rearrangement links TRBV6-5 to TRBJ2-7; TRBD1 matches at 8 bases. Germline CDR1 reads MNHEY; CDR2 reads SVGAGI. V was pared by 5 bases and J by 2 bases, with 2 bases of the junction left unmatched. The CDR3 loop spans 13 amino acids. CDR3 in DNA: TGTGCCAGCAGTCGGACAGGGACCTACGAGCAGTACTTC. It yields the protein CASSRTGTYEQYF.